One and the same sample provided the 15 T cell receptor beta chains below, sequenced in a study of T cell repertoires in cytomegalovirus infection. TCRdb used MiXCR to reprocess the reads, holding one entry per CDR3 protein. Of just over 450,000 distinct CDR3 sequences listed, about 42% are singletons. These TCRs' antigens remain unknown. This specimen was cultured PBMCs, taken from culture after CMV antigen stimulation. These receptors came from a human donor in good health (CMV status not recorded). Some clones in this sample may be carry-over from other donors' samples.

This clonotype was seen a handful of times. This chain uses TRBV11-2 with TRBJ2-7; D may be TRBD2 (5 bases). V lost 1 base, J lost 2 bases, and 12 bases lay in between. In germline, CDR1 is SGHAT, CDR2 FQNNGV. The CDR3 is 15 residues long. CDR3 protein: CASSLVAPSPYEQYF. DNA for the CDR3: TGTGCCAGCAGCTTAGTGGCGCCTAGCCCCTACGAGCAGTACTTC.

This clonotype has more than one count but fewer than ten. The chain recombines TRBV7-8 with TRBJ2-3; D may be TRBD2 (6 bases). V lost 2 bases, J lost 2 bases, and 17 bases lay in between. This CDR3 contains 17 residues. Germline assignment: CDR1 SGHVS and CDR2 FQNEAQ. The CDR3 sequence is CASSLFRGTIFTDTQYF. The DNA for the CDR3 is TGTGCCAGCAGCTTATTTCGCGGGACGATATTCACAGATACGCAGTATTTT.

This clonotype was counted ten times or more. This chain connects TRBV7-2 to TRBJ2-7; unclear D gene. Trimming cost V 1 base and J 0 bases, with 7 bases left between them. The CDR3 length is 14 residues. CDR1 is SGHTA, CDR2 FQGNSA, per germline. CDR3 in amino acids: CASSLVRGSYEQYF. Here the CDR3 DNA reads TGTGCCAGCAGCTTAGTCAGAGGCTCCTACGAGCAGTACTTC.

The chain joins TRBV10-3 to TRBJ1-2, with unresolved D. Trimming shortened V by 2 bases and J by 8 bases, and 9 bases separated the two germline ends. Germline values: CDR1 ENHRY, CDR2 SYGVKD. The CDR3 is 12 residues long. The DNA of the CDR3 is TGTGCCATCAGTGAGGGGATGGGAGGCTACACCTTC. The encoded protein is CAISEGMGGYTF.

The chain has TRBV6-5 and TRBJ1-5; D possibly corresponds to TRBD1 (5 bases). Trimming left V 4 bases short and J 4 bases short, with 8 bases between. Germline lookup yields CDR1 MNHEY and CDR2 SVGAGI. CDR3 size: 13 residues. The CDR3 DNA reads TGTGCCAGCAGTTGGGGGAAAAATCAGCCCCAGCATTTT. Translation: CASSWGKNQPQHF.

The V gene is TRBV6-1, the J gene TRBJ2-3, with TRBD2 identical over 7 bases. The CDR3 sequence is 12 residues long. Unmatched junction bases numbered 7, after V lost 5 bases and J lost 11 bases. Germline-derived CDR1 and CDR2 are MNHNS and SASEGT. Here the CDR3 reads CASSSGLEMQYF. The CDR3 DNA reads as TGTGCCAGCAGTTCCGGACTAGAGATGCAGTATTTT.

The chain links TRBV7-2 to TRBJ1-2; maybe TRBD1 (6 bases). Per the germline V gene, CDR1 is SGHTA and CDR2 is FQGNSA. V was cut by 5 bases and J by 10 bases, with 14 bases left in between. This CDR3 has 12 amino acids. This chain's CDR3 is CASSPGQIAYTF. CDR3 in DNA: TGTGCCAGCAGCCCTGGACAGATAGCCTACACCTTC.

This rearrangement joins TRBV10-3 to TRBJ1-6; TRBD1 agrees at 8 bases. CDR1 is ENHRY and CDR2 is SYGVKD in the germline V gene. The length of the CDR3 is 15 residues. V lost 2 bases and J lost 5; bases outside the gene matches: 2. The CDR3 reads CAISEGTGDNSPLHF. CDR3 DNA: TGTGCCATCAGTGAGGGGACAGGAGATAATTCACCCCTCCACTTT.

The chain's CDR3 is CASSLGHSRGAFF. In DNA, the CDR3 is TGTGCCAGCAGCTTGGGGCACTCGAGAGGGGCTTTCTTT. The chain has TRBV7-3 and TRBJ1-1, with D possibly being TRBD1 (5 bases). The CDR3 consists of 13 residues. CDR1 is SGHTA and CDR2 is FQGTGA in the germline V gene. The ends were cut back, 3 bases at V and 11 bases at J, with 16 bases in the middle.

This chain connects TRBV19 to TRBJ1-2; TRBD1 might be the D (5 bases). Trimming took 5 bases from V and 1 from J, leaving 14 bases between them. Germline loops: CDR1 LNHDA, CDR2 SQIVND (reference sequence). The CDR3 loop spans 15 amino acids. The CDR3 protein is CASSYPGSDNYGYTF. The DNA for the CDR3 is TGTGCCAGTAGTTATCCAGGGTCGGATAACTATGGCTACACCTTC.

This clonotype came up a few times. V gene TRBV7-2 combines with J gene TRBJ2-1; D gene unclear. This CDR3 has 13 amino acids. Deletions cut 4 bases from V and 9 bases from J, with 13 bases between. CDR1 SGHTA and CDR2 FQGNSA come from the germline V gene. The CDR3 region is CASSSRARSEQFF. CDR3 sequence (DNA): TGTGCCAGCAGCTCCCGGGCCAGGAGTGAGCAGTTCTTC.

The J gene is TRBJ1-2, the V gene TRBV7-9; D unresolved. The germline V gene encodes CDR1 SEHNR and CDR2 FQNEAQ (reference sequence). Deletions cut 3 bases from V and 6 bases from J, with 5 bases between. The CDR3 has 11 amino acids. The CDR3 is CASSFTDGYTF. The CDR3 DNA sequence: TGTGCCAGCAGCTTTACCGATGGCTACACCTTC. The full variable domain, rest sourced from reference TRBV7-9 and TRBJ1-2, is DTGVSQNPRHKITKRGQNVTFRCDPISEHNRLYWYRQTLGQGPEFLTYFQNEAQLEKSRLLSDRFSAERPKGSFSTLEIQRTEQGDSAMYLCASSFTDGYTFGSGTRLTVV.

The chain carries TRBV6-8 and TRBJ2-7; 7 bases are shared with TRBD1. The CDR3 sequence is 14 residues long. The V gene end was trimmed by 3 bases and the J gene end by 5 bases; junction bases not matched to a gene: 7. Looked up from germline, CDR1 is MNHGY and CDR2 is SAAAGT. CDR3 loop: CASSYPDRTHEQYF. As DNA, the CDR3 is TGTGCCAGCAGTTATCCGGACAGGACCCACGAGCAGTACTTC.

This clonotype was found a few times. CDR3 region: CASSRNRVRLGDEQFF. DNA of the CDR3: TGTGCCAGCAGCCGTAACAGGGTACGGCTCGGGGATGAGCAGTTCTTC. The V gene is TRBV7-8, the J gene TRBJ2-1; perhaps TRBD1 as D (6 bases). The CDR3 runs 16 residues. Trimming removed 5 bases at V and 8 bases at J, with 22 bases between. From germline, CDR1 is SGHVS and CDR2 FQNEAQ.

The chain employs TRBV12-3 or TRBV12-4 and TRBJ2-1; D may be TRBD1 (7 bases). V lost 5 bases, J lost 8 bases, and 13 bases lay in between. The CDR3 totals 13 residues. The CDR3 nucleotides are TGTGCCAGCAGTCCAGGGGGGTTCGATGAGCAGTTCTTC. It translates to CASSPGGFDEQFF.